In its sample, the clone carrying this T cell receptor (beta chain) was seen many times. Its specificity is unknown. The data were obtained in a study of Graves' ophthalmopathy and Graves' hyperthyroidism. Turning to the study itself: No treatment had been given when peripheral blood was collected at initial diagnosis.

The authors amplified TCR beta CDR3 regions from RNA transcripts. A first-round RT-PCR used HTBI primers, followed by a second-round multiplex PCR. TCRdb ran MiXCR on the multiplex PCR reads and lists one entry per CDR3 protein. The sample lists roughly 700,000 distinct CDR3 sequences, roughly 41% seen once, with 40% to 55% in the top ten. Germline assignment: CDR1 KGHDR and CDR2 SFDVKD. V lost 0 bases to trimming and J lost 5 bases; unmatched junction nucleotides: 1. CDR3 size: 15 residues. Study-wide points: Most thyroid clonotypes with frequency above 0.001 were detected in blood too.

The rearrangement joins TRBV24-1 to TRBJ2-5; 11 positions match TRBD2. The material sequenced was peripheral blood. The source is an adult man with Graves' ophthalmopathy. CDR3 residues: CATSDLTSGSETQYF. The CDR3 nucleotides are TGTGCCACCAGTGATTTGACTAGCGGGAGCGAGACCCAGTACTTC.